This TCR beta chain was obtained from a study of tumor and adjacent non-tumor tissue in lung cancer. Overall study findings and caveats: Top 100 clones took a larger repertoire share in normal lung.

CDR3 length: 18 amino acids. CDR1 is SGHAT and CDR2 is FQDESV in the germline V gene (reference sequence). This sample's RNA came from whole unsorted tissue. The library came from three nested PCR rounds adapted from ARM-PCR protocols. TCRdb independently ran MiXCR on the multiplex PCR reads; one entry per CDR3 protein. Of 130,000 or so distinct CDR3 sequences in the sample, approximately 66% were seen once. Comments on this clonotype: Its antigen remains unknown. Relative to the germline gene, one junction end is altered; a read error may explain this.

V usage is TRBV11-1 and J usage is TRBJ2-1; 7 bases fit TRBD2. Sequenced sample: lung tumor tissue. The clonotype comes from a man aged 30-40 years with non-small cell lung cancer. CDR3 in DNA: TGTGCCGGCAGCCACCCTGATGGTTTTGCGGGAGCAGTGAATGAGCTGTTCTTC. The encoded protein is CAGSHPDGFAGAVNELFF.